These T cell receptor beta chains were read from a single sample in a study of blood T cell repertoires in COVID-19. The data were produced by immunoSEQ multiplex PCR, yet TCRdb's version contains in-frame clones alone and is incomplete. Among 200,000 to 250,000 clones listed, roughly four fifths were seen once. Sequenced input: PBMCs or T cells enriched from blood (not recorded which). The receptor source for this set is a woman aged 55 to 70 who had recovered from COVID-19. The CDR3 runs from the conserved cysteine through the conserved F or W. Each record gives: J gene, V gene, CDR3 protein.

>TRBJ2-1|TRBV7-3
CASSLSGGAYNEQFF
>TRBJ2-5|TRBV11-1
CASSLNRGSGETQYF
>TRBJ1-4|TRBV19
CASTATGPYEKLFF
>TRBJ1-2|TRBV3-1/TRBV3-2
CASSQDRYYGYTF
>TRBJ1-1|TRBV2
CASTGQRSEAFF
>TRBJ1-1|TRBV11-1
CASSRTGQGREAFF
>TRBJ1-4|TRBV19
CASSIRDRDEKLFF
>TRBJ2-5|TRBV5-6
CASNQGGRGTQYF
>TRBJ1-1|TRBV3-1/TRBV3-2
CASSQDTFGVAFF
>TRBJ1-4|TRBV7-8
CASSFGTGNEKLFF
>TRBJ2-7|TRBV19
CASSASTGGRAYEQYF
>TRBJ2-1|TRBV24-1
CATSDRRQVDEQFF
>TRBJ2-1|TRBV7-2
CASSSRTGSEYNEQFF
>TRBJ2-6|TRBV5-1
CASSMGTEISGANVLTF